This T cell receptor (beta chain) was recovered during a study of T cell responses to AZD1222 COVID-19 vaccine. General study points: Repertoires were obtained solely post-peak T cell response. Donor demographics were predominantly white British with a female majority; clonal diversity may be underestimated.

Data came from immunoSEQ multiplex PCR; TCRdb stores just in-frame clones and leaves some out. The repertoire holds some 100,000 clones, with roughly 92% as singletons. About this clone: Its antigen is unidentified.

The CDR3 loop spans 17 amino acids. Per germline, CDR1 LGHNA and CDR2 YNFKEQ. V was clipped by 4 bases and J by 3 bases; unmatched bases: 5. Material: peripheral blood, obtained 28 days after the second AZD1222 dose. The chain employs TRBV4-2 and TRBJ2-2; 13 positions agree with TRBD2. The TCR was taken from an adult who received the AZD1222 COVID-19 vaccine. The CDR3 is CASSPGLAGEYTGELFF. DNA for the CDR3: TGTGCCAGCAGCCCCGGACTAGCGGGAGAGTACACCGGGGAGCTGTTTTTT.